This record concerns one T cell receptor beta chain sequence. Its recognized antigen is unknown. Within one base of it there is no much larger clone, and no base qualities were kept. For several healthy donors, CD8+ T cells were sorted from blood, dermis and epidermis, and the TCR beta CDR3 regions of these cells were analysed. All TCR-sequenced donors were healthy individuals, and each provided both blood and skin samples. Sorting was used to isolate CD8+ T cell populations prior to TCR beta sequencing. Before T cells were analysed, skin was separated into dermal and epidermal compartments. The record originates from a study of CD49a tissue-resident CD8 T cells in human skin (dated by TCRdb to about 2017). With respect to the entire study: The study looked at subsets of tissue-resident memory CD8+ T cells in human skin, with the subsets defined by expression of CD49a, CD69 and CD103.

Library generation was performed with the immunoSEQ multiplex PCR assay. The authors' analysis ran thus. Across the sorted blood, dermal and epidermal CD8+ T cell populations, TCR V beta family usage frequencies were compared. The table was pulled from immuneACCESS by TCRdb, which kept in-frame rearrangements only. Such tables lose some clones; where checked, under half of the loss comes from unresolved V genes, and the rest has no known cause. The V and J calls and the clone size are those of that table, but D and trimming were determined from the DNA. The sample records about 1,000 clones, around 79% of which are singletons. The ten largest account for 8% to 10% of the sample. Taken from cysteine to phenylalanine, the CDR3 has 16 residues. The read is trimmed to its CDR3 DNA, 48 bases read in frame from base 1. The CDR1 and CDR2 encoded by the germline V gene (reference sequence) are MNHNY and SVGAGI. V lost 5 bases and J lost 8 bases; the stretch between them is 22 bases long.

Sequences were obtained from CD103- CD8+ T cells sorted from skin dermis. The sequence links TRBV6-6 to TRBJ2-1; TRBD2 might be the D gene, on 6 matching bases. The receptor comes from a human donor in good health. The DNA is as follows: TGTGCCAGCAGTAGGACTGGCGGGATTCCCCTGGATGAGCAGTTCTTC. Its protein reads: CASSRTGGIPLDEQFF.